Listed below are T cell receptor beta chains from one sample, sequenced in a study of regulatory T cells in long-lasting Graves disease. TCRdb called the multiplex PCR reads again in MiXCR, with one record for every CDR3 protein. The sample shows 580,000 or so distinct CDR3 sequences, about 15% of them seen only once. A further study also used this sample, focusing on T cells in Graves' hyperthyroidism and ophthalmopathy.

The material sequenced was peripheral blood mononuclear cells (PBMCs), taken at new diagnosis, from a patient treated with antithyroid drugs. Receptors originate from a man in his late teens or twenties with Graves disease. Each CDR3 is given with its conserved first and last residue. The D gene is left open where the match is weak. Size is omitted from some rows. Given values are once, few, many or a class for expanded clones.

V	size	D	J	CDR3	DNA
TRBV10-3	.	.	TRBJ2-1	CAIMGPTPNEQFF	TGTGCCATCATGGGACCGACCCCCAATGAGCAGTTCTTC
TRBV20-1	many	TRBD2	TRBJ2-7	CSARVGSGRVYEQYF	TGCAGTGCTAGAGTCGGTAGCGGGAGGGTCTACGAGCAGTACTTC
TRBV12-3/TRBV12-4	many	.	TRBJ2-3	CASSLNPGSQQDTQYF	TGTGCCAGCAGTTTAAACCCAGGGTCGCAACAAGATACGCAGTATTTT
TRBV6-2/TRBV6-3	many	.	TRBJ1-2	CASSRGTLPSNYGYTF	TGTGCCAGCAGTCGCGGGACGTTGCCTTCTAACTATGGCTACACCTTC
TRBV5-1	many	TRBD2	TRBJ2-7	CASSAGLAGFSYEQYF	TGCGCCAGCAGCGCAGGACTAGCGGGATTCTCCTACGAGCAGTACTTC
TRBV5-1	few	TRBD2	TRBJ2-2	CASSEPSGRASTGELFF	TGCGCCAGCAGCGAACCTAGCGGGAGGGCCTCAACCGGGGAGCTGTTTTTT
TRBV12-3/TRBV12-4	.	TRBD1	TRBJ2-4	CASRAGGRNIQYF	TGTGCCAGCAGGGCAGGGGGTAGAAACATTCAGTACTTC
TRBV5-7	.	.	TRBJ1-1	CASSTPHTEAFF	TGTGCCAGCAGCACACCGCACACTGAAGCTTTCTTT
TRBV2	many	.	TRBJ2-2	CARSIAETNTGELFF	TGTGCCAGAAGTATAGCGGAAACGAACACCGGGGAGCTGTTTTTT
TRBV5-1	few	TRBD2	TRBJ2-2	CASRPGLPGELFF	TGCGCCAGCAGACCGGGACTACCCGGGGAGCTGTTTTTT
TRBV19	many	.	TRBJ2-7	CASSIVGETYEQYF	TGTGCCAGTAGTATAGTCGGAGAGACCTACGAGCAGTACTTC
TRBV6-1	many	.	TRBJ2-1	CASSTKQFF	TGTGCCAGCAGTACGAAGCAGTTCTTC
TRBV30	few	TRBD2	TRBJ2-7	CAWSVQEGATAGGWYEQYF	TGTGCCTGGAGTGTACAGGAGGGAGCCACAGCGGGAGGGTGGTACGAGCAGTACTTC
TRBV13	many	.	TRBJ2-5	CASSPTGRRNQETQYF	TGTGCCAGCAGCCCTACAGGCCGGAGGAACCAAGAGACCCAGTACTTC
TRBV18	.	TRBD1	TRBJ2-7	CASSPPLGQESYEQDF	TGTGCCAGCTCACCACCCTTGGGACAGGAATCCTACGAGCAGGACTTC
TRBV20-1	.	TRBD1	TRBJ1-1	CSARSPGQGTTEAFF	TGCAGTGCTAGATCTCCGGGACAGGGGACGACTGAAGCTTTCTTT
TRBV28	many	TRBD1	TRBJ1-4	CAILQGDGEKLFF	TGTGCCATCCTACAGGGGGACGGTGAAAAACTGTTTTTT
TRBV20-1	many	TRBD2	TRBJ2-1	CSASLSLAAFGSYNEQFF	TGCAGTGCTAGTCTGTCTCTAGCGGCTTTCGGCTCCTACAATGAGCAGTTCTTC
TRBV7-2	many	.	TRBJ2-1	CASSLRGALYNEQFF	TGTGCCAGCAGCTTACGGGGGGCCCTTTACAATGAGCAGTTCTTC
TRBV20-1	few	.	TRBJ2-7	CSATRDSTYEQYF	TGCAGTGCTACTAGGGACTCCACCTACGAGCAGTACTTC
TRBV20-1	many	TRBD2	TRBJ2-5	CSARGRRAGGETQYF	TGCAGTGCTAGAGGACGTCGAGCGGGGGGGGAGACCCAGTACTTC
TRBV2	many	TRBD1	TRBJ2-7	CASSVDRGRYEQYF	TGTGCCAGCAGTGTGGACAGGGGGCGCTACGAGCAGTACTTC
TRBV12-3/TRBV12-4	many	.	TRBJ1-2	CASSWGTVYGYTF	TGTGCCAGCAGTTGGGGCACGGTCTATGGCTACACCTTC
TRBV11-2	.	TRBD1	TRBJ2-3	CASSQRDSVSTDTQYF	TGCGCCAGCAGCCAGAGGGACAGCGTTAGCACAGATACGCAGTATTTT
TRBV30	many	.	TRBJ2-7	CAWSVITAGPSYEQYF	TGTGCCTGGAGTGTAATTACTGCGGGACCAAGTTACGAGCAGTACTTC
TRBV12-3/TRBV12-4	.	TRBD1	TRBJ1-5	CASSPPDRDNQPQHF	TGTGCCAGCAGTCCGCCGGACAGGGATAATCAGCCCCAGCATTTT
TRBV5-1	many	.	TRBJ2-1	CASTWGLASYNEQFF	TGCGCCAGCACCTGGGGGCTAGCTTCCTACAATGAGCAGTTCTTC
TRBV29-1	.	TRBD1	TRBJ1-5	CSVGPGGADQPQHF	TGCAGCGTTGGACCAGGGGGCGCAGATCAGCCCCAGCATTTT
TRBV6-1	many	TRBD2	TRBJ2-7	CASKRSGGDEQYF	TGTGCCAGCAAAAGGTCCGGGGGGGACGAGCAGTACTTC
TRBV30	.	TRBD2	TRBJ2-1	CAWSVKIAGYNEQFF	TGTGCCTGGAGTGTGAAAATAGCGGGGTACAATGAGCAGTTCTTC
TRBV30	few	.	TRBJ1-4	CAWSVLYEKLFF	TGTGCCTGGAGTGTATTATACGAAAAACTGTTTTTT
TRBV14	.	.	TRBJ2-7	CASSQVLRGEQYF	TGTGCCAGCAGCCAAGTTTTACGGGGGGAGCAGTACTTC
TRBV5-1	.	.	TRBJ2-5	CASSLAWDLGETQYF	TGCGCCAGCAGCTTGGCGTGGGATTTGGGGGAGACCCAGTACTTC
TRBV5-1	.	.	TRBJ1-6	CASRPMTDPFSPLHF	TGCGCCAGCAGGCCAATGACTGATCCCTTTTCACCCCTCCACTTT
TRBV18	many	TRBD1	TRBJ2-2	CASSLGQSTGELFF	TGTGCCAGCAGCTTGGGACAGTCCACCGGGGAGCTGTTTTTT
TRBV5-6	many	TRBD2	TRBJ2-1	CASSAGMGLAVDEQFF	TGTGCCAGCAGCGCGGGGATGGGACTAGCCGTTGATGAGCAGTTCTTC
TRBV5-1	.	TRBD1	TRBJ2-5	CASSTQGAEETQYF	TGCGCCAGCAGCACACAGGGGGCGGAGGAGACCCAGTACTTC
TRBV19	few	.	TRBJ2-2	CASSISGYTGELFF	TGTGCCAGTAGTATAAGTGGGTACACCGGGGAGCTGTTTTTT
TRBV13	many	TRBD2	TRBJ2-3	CASSDRGGGRTDTQYF	TGTGCCAGCAGCGACCGCGGGGGCGGGAGGACAGATACGCAGTATTTT
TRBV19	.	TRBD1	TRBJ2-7	CASRGTGTGHYEQYF	TGTGCCAGTAGGGGAACCGGGACAGGGCACTACGAGCAGTACTTC
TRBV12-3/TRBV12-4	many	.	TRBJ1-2	CASSLGPNYGYTF	TGTGCCAGCAGTTTGGGCCCTAACTATGGCTACACCTTC
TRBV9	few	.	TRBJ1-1	CASSVVAGPNTEAFF	TGTGCCAGCAGCGTAGTCGCAGGGCCAAACACTGAAGCTTTCTTT